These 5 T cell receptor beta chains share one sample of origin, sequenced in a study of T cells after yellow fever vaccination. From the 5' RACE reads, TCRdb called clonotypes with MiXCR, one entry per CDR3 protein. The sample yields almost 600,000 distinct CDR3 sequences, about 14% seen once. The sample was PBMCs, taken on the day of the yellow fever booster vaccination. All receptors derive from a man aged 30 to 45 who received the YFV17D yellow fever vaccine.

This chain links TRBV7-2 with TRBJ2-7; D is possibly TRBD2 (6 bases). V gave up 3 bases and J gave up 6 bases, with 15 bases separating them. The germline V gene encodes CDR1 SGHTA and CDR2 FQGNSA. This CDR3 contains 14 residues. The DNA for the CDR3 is TGTGCCAGCAGCTTCTCGGGGCTGGGACTCGAGCAGTACTTC. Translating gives CASSFSGLGLEQYF.

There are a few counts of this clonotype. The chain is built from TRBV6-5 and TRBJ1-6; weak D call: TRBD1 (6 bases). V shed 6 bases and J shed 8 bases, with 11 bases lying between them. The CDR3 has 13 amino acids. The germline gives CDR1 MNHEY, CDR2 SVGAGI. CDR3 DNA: TGTGCCAGCAGCTACAGGGAGGATTCACCCCTCCACTTT. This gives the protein CASSYREDSPLHF.

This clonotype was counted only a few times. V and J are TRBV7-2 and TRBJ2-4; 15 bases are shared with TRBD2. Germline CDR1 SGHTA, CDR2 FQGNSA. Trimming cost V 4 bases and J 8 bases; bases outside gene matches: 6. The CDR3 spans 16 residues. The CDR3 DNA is TGTGCCAGCAGCTCAGGACTAGCGGGAGGGCGGGACATTCAGTACTTC. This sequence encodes CASSSGLAGGRDIQYF.

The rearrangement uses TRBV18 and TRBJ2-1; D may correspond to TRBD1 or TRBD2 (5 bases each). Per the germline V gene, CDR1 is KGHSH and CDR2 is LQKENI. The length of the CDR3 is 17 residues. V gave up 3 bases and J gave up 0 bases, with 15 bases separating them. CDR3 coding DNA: TGTGCCAGCTCACCTCGCGCTTCGGGGCCCTCCTACAATGAGCAGTTCTTC. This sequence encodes CASSPRASGPSYNEQFF. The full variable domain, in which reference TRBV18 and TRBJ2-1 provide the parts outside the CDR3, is NAGVMQNPRHLVRRRGQEARLRCSPMKGHSHVYWYRQLPEEGLKFMVYLQKENIIDESGMPKERFSAEFPKEGPSILRIQQVVRGDSAAYFCASSPRASGPSYNEQFFGPGTRLTVL.

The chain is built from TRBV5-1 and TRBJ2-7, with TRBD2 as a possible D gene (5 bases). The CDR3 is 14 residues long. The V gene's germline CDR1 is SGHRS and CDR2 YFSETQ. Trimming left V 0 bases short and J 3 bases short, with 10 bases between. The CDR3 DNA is TGCGCCAGCAGCTTGGAGACTACCCTCTACGAGCAGTACTTC. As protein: CASSLETTLYEQYF.